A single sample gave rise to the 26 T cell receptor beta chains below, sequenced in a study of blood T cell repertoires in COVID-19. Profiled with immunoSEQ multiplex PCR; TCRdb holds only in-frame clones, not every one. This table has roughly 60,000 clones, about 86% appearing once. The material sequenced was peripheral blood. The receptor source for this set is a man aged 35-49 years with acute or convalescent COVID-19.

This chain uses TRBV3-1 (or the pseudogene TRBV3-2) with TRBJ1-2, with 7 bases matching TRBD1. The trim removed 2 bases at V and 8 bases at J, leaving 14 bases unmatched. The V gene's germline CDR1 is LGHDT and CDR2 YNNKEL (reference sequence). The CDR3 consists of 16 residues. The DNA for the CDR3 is TGTGCCAGCAGCCAAAGGACAGGATCCCTCGCCCTCGGCTACACCTTC. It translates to CASSQRTGSLALGYTF.

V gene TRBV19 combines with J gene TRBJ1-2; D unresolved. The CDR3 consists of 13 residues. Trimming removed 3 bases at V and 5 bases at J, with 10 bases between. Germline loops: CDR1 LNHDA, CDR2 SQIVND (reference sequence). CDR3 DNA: TGTGCCAGTAGTATGGTCAGAGGTTATGGCTACACCTTC. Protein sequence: CASSMVRGYGYTF.

CDR3 bases: TGTGCCACCGCGCGGGGGGCTGAACAGCCCCAGCATTTT. Translated: CATARGAEQPQHF. The rearrangement links TRBV24-1 to TRBJ1-5; D possibly corresponds to TRBD1 (6 bases). The length of the CDR3 is 13 residues. The V end lost 9 bases, the J end lost 7 bases, and 15 bases lay between the germline ends. The germline CDR1 and CDR2 sequences are KGHDR and SFDVKD.

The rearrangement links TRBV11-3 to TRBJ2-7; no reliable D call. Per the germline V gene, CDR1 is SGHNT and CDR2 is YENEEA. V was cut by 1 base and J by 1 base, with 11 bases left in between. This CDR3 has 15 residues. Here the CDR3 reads CASSLVASPSYEQYF. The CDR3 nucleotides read TGTGCCAGCAGCTTAGTAGCTAGTCCGTCCTACGAGCAGTACTTC.

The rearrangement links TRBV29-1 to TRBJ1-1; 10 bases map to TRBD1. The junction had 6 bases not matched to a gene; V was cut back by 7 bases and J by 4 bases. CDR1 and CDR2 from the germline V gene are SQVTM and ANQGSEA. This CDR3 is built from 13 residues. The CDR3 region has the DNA TGCAGCGCCGGGACAGGGGTGGGCACTGAAGCTTTCTTT. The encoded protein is CSAGTGVGTEAFF. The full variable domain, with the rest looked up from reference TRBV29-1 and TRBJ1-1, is SAVISQKPSRDICQRGTSLTIQCQVDSQVTMMFWYRQQPGQSLTLIATANQGSEATYESGFVIDKFPISRPNLTFSTLTVSNMSPEDSSIYLCSAGTGVGTEAFFGQGTRLTVV.

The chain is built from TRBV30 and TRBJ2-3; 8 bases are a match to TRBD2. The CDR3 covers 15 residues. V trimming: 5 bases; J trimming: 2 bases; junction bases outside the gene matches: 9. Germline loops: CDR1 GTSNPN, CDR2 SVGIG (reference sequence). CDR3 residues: CAWAGSGAFTDTQYF. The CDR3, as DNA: TGTGCCTGGGCTGGTAGCGGGGCATTCACAGATACGCAGTATTTT.

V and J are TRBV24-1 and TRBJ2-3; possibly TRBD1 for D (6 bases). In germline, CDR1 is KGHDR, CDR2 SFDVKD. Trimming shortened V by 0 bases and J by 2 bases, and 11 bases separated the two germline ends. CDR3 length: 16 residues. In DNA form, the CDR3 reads TGTGCCACCAGTGATTTGGAAGGGGGTGCCACAGATACGCAGTATTTT. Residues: CATSDLEGGATDTQYF.

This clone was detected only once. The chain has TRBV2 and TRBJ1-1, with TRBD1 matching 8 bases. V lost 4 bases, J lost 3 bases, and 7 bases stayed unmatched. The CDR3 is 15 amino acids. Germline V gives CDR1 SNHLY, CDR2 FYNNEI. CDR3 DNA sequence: TGTGCCAGCAGTGGGACAGGGCGGGTGGACACTGAAGCTTTCTTT. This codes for CASSGTGRVDTEAFF.

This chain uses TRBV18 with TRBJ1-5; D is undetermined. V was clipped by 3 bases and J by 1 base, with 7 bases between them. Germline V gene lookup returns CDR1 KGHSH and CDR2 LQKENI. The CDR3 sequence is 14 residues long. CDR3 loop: CASSPYSSNQPQHF. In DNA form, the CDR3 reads TGTGCCAGCTCACCCTATAGCAGCAATCAGCCCCAGCATTTT.

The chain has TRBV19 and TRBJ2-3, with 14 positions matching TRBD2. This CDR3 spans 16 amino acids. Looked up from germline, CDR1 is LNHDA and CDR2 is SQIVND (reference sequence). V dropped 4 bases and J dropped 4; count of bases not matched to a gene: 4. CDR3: CASSTLTSGGADTQYF. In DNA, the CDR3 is TGTGCCAGTAGTACCCTGACTAGCGGGGGGGCAGATACGCAGTATTTT.

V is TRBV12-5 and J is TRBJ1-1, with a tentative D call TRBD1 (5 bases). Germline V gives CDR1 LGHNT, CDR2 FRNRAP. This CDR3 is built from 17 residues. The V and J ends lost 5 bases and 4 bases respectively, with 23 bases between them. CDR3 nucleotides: TGTGCTAGTGGTACTCCGATTATTTATCAGGGTGGCACTGAAGCTTTCTTT. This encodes CASGTPIIYQGGTEAFF.

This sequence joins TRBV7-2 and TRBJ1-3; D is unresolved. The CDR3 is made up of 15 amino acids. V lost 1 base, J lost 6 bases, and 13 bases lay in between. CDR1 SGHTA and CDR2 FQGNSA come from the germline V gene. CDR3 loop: CASSLDRGLANTIYF. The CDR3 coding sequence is TGTGCCAGCAGCTTAGACCGAGGGCTGGCAAACACCATATATTTT.

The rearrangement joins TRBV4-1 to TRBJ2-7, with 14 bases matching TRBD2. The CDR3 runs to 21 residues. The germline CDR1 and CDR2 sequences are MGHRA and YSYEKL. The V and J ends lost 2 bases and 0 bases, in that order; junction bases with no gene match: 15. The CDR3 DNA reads TGCGCCAGCAGCCAACGTCCCCCGGGGACTAGCGGGGGTCTCAGCTCCTACGAGCAGTACTTC. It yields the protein CASSQRPPGTSGGLSSYEQYF.

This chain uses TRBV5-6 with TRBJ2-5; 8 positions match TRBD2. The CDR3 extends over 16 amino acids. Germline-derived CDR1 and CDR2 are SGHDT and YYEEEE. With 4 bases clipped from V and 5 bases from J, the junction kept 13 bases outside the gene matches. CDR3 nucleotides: TGTGCCAGCAGCCCTTCAGGCGGGGGGCTTCGGGAGACCCAGTACTTC. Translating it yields CASSPSGGGLRETQYF.

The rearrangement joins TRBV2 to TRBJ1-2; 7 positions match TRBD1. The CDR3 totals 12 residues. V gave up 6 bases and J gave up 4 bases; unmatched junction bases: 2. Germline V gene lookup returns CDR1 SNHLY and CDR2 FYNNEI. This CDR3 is CASRRGPYGYTF. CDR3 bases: TGTGCCAGCAGGAGGGGGCCCTATGGCTACACCTTC.

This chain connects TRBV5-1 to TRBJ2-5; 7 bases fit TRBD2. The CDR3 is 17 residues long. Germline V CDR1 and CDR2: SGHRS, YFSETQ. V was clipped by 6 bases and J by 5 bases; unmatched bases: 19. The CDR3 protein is CASTEAPRDYKVETQYF. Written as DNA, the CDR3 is TGCGCCAGCACCGAGGCACCCCGGGACTATAAGGTGGAGACCCAGTACTTC. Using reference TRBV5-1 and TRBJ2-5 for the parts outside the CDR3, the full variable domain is KAGVTQTPRYLIKTRGQQVTLSCSPISGHRSVSWYQQTPGQGLQFLFEYFSETQRNKGNFPGRFSGRQFSNSRSEMNVSTLELGDSALYLCASTEAPRDYKVETQYFGPGTRLLVL.

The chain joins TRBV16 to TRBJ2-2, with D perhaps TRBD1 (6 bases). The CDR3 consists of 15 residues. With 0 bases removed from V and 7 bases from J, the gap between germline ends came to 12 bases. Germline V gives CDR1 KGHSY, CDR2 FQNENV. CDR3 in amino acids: CASSQSGTTYGELFF. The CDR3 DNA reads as TGTGCCAGCAGCCAATCGGGGACAACCTACGGGGAGCTGTTTTTT.

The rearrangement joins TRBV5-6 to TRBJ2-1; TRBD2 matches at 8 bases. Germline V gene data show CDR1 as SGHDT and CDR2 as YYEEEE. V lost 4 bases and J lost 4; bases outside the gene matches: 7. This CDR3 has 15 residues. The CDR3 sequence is CASSLPGGPYNEQFF. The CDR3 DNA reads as TGTGCCAGCAGCCTCCCGGGGGGGCCTTACAATGAGCAGTTCTTC.

CDR3 nucleotide sequence: TGCAGCGCTGGGGGACAGGGACTTACCGGCTATGGCTACACCTTC. Amino acids: CSAGGQGLTGYGYTF. The rearrangement uses TRBV29-1 and TRBJ1-2, with 9 bases lining up with TRBD1. Germline CDR1 SQVTM, CDR2 ANQGSEA. The V and J ends lost 7 bases and 4 bases, in that order; junction bases with no gene match: 13. The CDR3 contains 15 residues.

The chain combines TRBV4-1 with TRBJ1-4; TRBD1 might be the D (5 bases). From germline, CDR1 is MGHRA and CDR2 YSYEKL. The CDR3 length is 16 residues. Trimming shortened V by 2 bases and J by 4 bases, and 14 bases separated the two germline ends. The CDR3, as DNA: TGCGCCAGCAGCCAATATCTCGGGGGAGGTAATGAAAAACTGTTTTTT. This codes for CASSQYLGGGNEKLFF.

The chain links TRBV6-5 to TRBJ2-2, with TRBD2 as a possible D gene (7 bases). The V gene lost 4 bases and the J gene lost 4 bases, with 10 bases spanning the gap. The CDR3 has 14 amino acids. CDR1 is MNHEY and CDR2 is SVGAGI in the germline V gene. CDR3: CASSSGGPTGELFF. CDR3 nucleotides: TGTGCCAGCAGTTCCGGGGGGCCCACCGGGGAGCTGTTTTTT.

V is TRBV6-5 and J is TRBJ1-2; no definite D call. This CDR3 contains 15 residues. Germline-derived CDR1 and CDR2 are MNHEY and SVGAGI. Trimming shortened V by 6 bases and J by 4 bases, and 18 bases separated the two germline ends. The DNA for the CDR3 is TGTGCCAGCAGATCTCCGGGAGGACGGGGCTATGGCTACACCTTC. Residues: CASRSPGGRGYGYTF.

The DNA for the CDR3 is TGCAGTGCTAGTGGACATACCTATGGCTACACCTTC. Protein sequence: CSASGHTYGYTF. This chain joins TRBV20-1 and TRBJ1-2; D may be TRBD1 (5 bases). V lost 3 bases, J lost 4 bases, and 9 bases lay in between. In germline, CDR1 is DFQATT, CDR2 SNEGSKA (reference sequence). The CDR3 has 12 amino acids.

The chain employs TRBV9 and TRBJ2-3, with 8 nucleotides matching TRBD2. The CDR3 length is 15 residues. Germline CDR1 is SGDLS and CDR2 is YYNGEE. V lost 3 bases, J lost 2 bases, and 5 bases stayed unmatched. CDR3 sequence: CASSGSGAFTDTQYF. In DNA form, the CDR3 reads TGTGCCAGCAGCGGTAGCGGGGCATTCACAGATACGCAGTATTTT. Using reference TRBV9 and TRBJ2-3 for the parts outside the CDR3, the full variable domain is DSGVTQTPKHLITATGQRVTLRCSPRSGDLSVYWYQQSLDQGLQFLIQYYNGEERAKGNILERFSAQQFPDLHSELNLSSLELGDSALYFCASSGSGAFTDTQYFGPGTRLTVL.

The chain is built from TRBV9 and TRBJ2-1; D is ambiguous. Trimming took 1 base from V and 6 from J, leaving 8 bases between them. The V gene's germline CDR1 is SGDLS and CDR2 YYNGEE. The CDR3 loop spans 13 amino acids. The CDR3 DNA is TGTGCCAGCAGCGTAAGTCTGGCCAATGAGCAGTTCTTC. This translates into CASSVSLANEQFF.

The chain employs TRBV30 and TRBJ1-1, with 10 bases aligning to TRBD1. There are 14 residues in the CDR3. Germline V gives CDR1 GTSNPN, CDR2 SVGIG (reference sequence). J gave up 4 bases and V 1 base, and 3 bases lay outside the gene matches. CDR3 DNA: TGTGCCTGGAGTGGGGGACAGGGGATCACTGAAGCTTTCTTT. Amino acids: CAWSGGQGITEAFF.